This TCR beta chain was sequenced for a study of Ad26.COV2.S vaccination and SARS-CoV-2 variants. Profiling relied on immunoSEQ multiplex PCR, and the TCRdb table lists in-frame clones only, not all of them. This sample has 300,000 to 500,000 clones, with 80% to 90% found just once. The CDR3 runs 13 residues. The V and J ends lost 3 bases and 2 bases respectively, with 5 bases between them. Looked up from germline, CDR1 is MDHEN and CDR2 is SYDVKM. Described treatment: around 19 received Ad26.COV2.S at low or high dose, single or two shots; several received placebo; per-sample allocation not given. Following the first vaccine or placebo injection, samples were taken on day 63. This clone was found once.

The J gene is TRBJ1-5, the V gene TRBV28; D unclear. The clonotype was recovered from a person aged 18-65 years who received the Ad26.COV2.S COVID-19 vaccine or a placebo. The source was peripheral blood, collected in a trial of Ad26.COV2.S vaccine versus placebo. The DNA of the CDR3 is TGTGCCAGCAGTTTGCTCGGCAATCAGCCCCAGCATTTT. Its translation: CASSLLGNQPQHF.